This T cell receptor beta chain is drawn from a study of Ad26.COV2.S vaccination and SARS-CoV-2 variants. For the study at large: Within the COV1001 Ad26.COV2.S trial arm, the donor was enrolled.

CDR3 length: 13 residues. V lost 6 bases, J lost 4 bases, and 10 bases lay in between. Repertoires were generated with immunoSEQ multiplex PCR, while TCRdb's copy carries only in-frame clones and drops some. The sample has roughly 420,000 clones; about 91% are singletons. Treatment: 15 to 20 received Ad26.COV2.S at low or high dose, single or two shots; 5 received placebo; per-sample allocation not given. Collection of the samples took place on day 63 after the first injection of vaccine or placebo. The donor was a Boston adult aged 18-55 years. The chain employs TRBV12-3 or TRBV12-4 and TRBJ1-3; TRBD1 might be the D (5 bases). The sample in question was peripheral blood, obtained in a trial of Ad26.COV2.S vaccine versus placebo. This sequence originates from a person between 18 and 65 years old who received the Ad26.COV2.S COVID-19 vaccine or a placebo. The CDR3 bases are TGTGCCAGCAGAAGGGACGGGGGAAACACCATATATTTT. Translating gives CASRRDGGNTIYF.